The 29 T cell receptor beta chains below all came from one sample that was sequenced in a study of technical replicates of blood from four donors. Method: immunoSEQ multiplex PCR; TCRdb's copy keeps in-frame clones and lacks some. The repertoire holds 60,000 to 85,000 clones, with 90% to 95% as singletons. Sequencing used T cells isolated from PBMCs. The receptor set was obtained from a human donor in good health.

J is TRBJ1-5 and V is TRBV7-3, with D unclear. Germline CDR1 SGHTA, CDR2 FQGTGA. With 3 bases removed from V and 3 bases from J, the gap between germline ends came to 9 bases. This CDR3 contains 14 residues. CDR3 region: CASSLGQFNQPQHF. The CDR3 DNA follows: TGTGCCAGCAGCTTGGGCCAGTTCAATCAGCCCCAGCATTTT.

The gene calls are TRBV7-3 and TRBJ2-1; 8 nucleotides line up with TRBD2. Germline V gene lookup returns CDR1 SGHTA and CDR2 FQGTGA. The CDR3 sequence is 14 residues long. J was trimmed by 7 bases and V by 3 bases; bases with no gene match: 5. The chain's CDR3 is CASSFTGGPNEQFF. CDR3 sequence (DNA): TGTGCCAGCAGCTTCACGGGAGGGCCAAATGAGCAGTTCTTC.

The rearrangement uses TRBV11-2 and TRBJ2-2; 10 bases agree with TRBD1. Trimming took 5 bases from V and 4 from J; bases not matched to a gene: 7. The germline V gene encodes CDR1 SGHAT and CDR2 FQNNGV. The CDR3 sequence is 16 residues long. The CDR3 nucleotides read TGTGCCAGCAGCCCGCGGACAGGGGGTGGCACCGGGGAGCTGTTTTTT. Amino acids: CASSPRTGGGTGELFF.

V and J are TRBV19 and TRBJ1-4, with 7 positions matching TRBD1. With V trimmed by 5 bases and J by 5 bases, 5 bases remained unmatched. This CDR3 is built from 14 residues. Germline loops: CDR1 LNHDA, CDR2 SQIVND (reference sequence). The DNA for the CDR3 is TGTGCCAGTAGTGAGATCAGGGGGAATGAAAAACTGTTTTTT. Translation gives CASSEIRGNEKLFF.

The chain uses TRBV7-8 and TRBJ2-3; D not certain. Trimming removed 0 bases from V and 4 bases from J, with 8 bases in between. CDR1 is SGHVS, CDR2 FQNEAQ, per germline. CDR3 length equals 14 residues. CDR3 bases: TGTGCCAGCAGCTTAGCGGGCCCCTCAGATACGCAGTATTTT. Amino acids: CASSLAGPSDTQYF.

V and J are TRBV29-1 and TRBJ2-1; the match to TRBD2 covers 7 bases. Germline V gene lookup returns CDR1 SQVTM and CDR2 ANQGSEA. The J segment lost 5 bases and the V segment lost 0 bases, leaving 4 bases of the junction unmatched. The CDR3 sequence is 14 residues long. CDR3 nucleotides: TGCAGCGTTGAAGATCTTCGGGAGGACAATGAGCAGTTCTTC. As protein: CSVEDLREDNEQFF.

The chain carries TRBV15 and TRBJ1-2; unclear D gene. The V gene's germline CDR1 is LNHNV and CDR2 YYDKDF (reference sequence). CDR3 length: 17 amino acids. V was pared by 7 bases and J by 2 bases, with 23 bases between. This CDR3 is CATTYWPGVGSNYGYTF. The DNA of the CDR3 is TGTGCCACCACCTATTGGCCCGGGGTGGGATCGAACTATGGCTACACCTTC.

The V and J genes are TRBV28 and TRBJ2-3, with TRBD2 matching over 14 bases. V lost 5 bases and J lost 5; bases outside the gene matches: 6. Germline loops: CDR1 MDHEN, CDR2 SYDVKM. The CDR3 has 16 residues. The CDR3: CASSLGLAGGIDTQYF. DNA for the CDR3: TGTGCCAGCAGTCTCGGACTAGCGGGAGGTATAGATACGCAGTATTTT. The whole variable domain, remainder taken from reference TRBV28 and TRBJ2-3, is DVKVTQSSRYLVKRTGEKVFLECVQDMDHENMFWYRQDPGLGLRLIYFSYDVKMKEKGDIPEGYSVSREKKERFSLILESASTNQTSMYLCASSLGLAGGIDTQYFGPGTRLTVL.

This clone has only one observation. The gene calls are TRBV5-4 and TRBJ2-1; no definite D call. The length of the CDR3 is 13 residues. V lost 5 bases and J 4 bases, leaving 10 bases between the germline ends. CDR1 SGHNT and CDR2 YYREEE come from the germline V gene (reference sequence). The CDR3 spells CASRPEHYNEQFF. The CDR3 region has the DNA TGTGCCAGCAGGCCTGAACATTACAATGAGCAGTTCTTC.

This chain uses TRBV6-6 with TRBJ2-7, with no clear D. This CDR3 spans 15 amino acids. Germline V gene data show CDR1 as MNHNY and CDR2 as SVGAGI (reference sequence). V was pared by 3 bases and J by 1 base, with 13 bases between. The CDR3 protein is CASSYEAPLSYEQYF. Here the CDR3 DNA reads TGTGCCAGCAGTTATGAGGCACCCCTTTCCTACGAGCAGTACTTC.

CDR3 sequence: CASSQVLGTSDNEQFF. The DNA for the CDR3 is TGCGCCAGCAGCCAAGTTCTAGGGACTAGTGACAATGAGCAGTTCTTC. The V call is TRBV4-1, the J call TRBJ2-1, with TRBD2 matching 8 bases. CDR1 is MGHRA, CDR2 YSYEKL, per germline. The CDR3 runs to 16 residues. J gave up 5 bases and V 1 base, and 7 bases lay outside the gene matches.

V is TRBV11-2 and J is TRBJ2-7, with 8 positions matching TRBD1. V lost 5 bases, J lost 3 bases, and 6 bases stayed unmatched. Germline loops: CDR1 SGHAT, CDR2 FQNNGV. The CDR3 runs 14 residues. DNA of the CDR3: TGTGCCAGCAGCCTAATTACAGGGGGCTACGAGCAGTACTTC. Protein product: CASSLITGGYEQYF.

This CDR3 is CASRGGQGSQETQYF. DNA for the CDR3: TGTGCCAGCAGGGGTGGACAGGGAAGCCAAGAGACCCAGTACTTC. The J gene is TRBJ2-5, the V gene TRBV6-5; 8 bases are shared with TRBD1. Unmatched junction bases numbered 7, after V lost 6 bases and J lost 1 base. The CDR3 spans 15 residues. Looked up from germline, CDR1 is MNHEY and CDR2 is SVGAGI.

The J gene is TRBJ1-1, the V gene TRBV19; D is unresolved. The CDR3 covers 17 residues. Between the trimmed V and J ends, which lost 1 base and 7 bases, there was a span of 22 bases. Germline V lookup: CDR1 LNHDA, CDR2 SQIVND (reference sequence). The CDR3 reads CASSIVTGMVTGGEAFF. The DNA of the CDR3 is TGTGCCAGTAGTATAGTAACTGGGATGGTAACGGGAGGTGAAGCTTTCTTT.

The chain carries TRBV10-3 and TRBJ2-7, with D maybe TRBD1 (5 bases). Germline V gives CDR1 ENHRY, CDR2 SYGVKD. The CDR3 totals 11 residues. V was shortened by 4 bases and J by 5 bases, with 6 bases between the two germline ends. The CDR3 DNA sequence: TGTGCCATCAGTGCAGGGAACGAGCAGTACTTC. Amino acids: CAISAGNEQYF.

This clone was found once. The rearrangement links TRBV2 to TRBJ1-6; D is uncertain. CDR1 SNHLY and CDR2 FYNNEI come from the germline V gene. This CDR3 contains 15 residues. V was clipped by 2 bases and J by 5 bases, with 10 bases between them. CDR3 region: CASSEPGIDNSPLHF. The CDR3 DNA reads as TGTGCCAGCAGTGAACCCGGGATCGATAATTCACCCCTCCACTTT.

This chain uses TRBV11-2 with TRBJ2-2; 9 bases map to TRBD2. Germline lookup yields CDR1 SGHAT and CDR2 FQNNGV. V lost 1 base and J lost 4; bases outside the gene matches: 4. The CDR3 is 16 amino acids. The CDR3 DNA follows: TGTGCCAGCAGCTTAGGGAGGACTAGCGCCACCGGGGAGCTGTTTTTT. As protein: CASSLGRTSATGELFF.

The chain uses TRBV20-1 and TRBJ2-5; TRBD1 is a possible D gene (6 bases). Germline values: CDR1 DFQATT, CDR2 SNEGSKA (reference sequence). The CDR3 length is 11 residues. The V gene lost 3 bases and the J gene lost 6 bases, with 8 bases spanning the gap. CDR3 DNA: TGCAGTGCTAGTACAGGGCAGACCCAGTACTTC. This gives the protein CSASTGQTQYF.

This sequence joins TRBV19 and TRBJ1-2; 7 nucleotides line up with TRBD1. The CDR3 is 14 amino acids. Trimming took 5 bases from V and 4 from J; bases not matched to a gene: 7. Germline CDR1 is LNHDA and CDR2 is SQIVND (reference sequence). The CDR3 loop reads CASSSDRASYGYTF. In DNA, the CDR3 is TGTGCCAGTAGTTCTGACAGGGCGAGCTATGGCTACACCTTC.

In DNA, the CDR3 is TGCGCCAGCAGCCCCGGGTTCGATGTTAGCACAGATACGCAGTATTTT. Encoded protein: CASSPGFDVSTDTQYF. This chain links TRBV5-1 with TRBJ2-3; no definite D call. V lost 4 bases and J lost 0, with 15 bases in between. The germline CDR1 and CDR2 sequences are SGHRS and YFSETQ. The CDR3 is 16 residues long.

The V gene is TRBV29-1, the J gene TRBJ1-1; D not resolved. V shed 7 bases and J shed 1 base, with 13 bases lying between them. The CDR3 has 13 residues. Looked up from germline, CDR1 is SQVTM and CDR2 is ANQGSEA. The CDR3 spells CSAPTAGNTEAFF. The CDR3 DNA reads TGCAGCGCACCCACCGCAGGGAACACTGAAGCTTTCTTT.

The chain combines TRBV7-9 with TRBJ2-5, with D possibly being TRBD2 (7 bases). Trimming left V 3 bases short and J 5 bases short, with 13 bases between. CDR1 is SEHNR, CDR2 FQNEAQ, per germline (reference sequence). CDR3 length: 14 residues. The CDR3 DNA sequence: TGTGCCAGCAGCTTTGGGGGAGGGGGGGAGACCCAGTACTTC. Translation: CASSFGGGGETQYF.

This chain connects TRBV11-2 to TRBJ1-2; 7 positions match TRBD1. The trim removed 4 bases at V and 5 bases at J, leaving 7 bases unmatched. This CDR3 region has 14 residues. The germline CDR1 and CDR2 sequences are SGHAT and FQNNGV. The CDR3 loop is CASSYRQGTYGYTF. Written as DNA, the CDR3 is TGTGCCAGCAGCTATCGACAGGGAACTTATGGCTACACCTTC.

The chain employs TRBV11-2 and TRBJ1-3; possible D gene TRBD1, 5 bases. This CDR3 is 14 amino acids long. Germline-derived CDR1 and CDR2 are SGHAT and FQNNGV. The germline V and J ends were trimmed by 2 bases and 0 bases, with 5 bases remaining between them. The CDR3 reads CASSLQGSGNTIYF. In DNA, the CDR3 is TGTGCCAGCAGCTTACAGGGCTCTGGAAACACCATATATTTT.

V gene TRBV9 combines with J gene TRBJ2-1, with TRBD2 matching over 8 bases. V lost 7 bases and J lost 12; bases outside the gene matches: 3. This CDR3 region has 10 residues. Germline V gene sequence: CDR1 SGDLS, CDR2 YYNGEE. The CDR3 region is CASGLAGQFF. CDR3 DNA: TGTGCCAGCGGGCTAGCGGGGCAGTTCTTC.

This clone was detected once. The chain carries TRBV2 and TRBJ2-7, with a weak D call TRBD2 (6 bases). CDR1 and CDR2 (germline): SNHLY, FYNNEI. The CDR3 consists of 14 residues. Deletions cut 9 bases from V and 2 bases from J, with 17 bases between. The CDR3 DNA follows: TGTGCCAGTTTGGATGGTAGCGGTACCTACGAGCAGTACTTC. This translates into CASLDGSGTYEQYF.

The CDR3 spells CASSQGPGGLGYEQYF. The DNA of the CDR3 is TGTGCCAGCAGCCAGGGCCCCGGGGGGCTAGGCTACGAGCAGTACTTC. J is TRBJ2-7 and V is TRBV4-2; D is perhaps TRBD2 (7 bases). This CDR3 comprises 16 residues. V lost 3 bases to trimming and J lost 3 bases, with 18 bases between them. Germline CDR1 is LGHNA and CDR2 is YNFKEQ.

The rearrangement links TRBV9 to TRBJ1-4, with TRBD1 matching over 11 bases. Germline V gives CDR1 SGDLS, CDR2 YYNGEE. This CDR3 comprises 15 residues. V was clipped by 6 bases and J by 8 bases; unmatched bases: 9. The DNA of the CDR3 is TGTGCCAGCACCCCAGGGACAGGGGGTCTAGAAAAACTGTTTTTT. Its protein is CASTPGTGGLEKLFF.

In DNA form, the CDR3 reads TGTGCCAGCAGCCCACCGGGACACCGCTCTGGGGCCAACGTCCTGACTTTC. Translating gives CASSPPGHRSGANVLTF. The chain recombines TRBV7-8 with TRBJ2-6, with a tentative D call TRBD1 (6 bases). Germline V lookup: CDR1 SGHVS, CDR2 FQNEAQ. V lost 5 bases to trimming and J lost 0 bases, with 14 bases between them. This CDR3 contains 17 residues.